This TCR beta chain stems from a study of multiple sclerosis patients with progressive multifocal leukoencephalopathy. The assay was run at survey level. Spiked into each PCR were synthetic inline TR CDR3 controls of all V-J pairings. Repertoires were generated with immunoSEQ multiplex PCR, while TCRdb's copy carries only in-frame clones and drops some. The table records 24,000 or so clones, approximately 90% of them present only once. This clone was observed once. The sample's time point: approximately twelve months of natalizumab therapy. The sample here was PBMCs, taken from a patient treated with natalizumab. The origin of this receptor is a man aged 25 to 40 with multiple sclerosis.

The CDR3 here is CASSWDRGTEAFF. For the CDR3, the DNA is TGTGCCAGCAGCTGGGACAGGGGCACTGAAGCTTTCTTT. The chain employs TRBV7-9 and TRBJ1-1; 10 bases map to TRBD1. Germline-derived CDR1 and CDR2 are SEHNR and FQNEAQ (reference sequence). The CDR3 is 13 amino acids. After removal of 4 bases from V and 4 bases from J, the junction contained 0 bases not matched to a gene.